This T cell receptor beta chain was obtained from a study of patients and donors after allogeneic stem cell transplantation. A few counts support this clonotype. V dropped 5 bases and J dropped 4 bases, with 18 bases sitting between them. CDR3 length equals 15 residues. CDR1 DFQATT and CDR2 SNEGSKA come from the germline V gene (reference sequence). TCRdb re-derived calls from the RT-PCR reads in MiXCR, one entry per CDR3 protein. Counted here are about 960,000 distinct CDR3 sequences, more than 15% occurring once; the ten biggest clones make up around 5.5%. Sequencing was carried out using blood, either unsorted or a sorted T cell fraction (not recorded which). This TCR came from a human donor who was either an allogeneic HSCT recipient or a stem cell or donor lymphocyte infusion donor (not recorded which). It is not recorded whose cells these are; they may come from a transplant donor. This chain joins TRBV20-1 and TRBJ1-5; tentatively, D is TRBD1 (5 bases). The CDR3 spells CSAGAPGVGNQPQHF. The CDR3 region has the DNA TGCAGTGCTGGGGCCCCTGGCGTGGGAAATCAGCCCCAGCATTTT.